A selection of T cell receptor beta chains follows, all from one sample in a study of Graves' ophthalmopathy and Graves' hyperthyroidism. TCRdb recomputed calls from the multiplex PCR reads with MiXCR, one row per CDR3 protein. The sample carries hundreds of thousands of distinct CDR3 sequences, 22% recorded once. The sequencing sample was made of peripheral blood. The receptors were sampled from a woman in her late teens or twenties with stable Graves' hyperthyroidism. Some clones in this sample may be carry-over from other donors' samples. Each CDR3 is given with its conserved first and last residue. Fields, in order: J gene, D gene, clone size, V gene, CDR3 protein, CDR3 DNA. The D gene is left open where the match is weak. Size is stated for part of the rows, as once, few or many counts, or as a class when the clone is expanded.

j_gene: TRBJ2-7; d_gene: NA; abundance: many; v_gene: TRBV12-3/TRBV12-4; CDR3aa: CASSSWGAPYYEQYF; CDR3nt: TGTGCCAGCAGTTCGTGGGGGGCCCCATACTACGAGCAGTACTTC
j_gene: TRBJ2-2; d_gene: NA; abundance: many; v_gene: TRBV7-6; CDR3aa: CASSLADRSATGELFF; CDR3nt: TGTGCCAGCAGCTTAGCAGACAGGAGCGCCACCGGGGAGCTGTTTTTT
j_gene: TRBJ2-7; d_gene: TRBD1; abundance: many; v_gene: TRBV20-1; CDR3aa: CSARDSSYEQYF; CDR3nt: TGCAGTGCCAGGGACAGCTCCTACGAGCAGTACTTC
j_gene: TRBJ1-1; d_gene: NA; abundance: many; v_gene: TRBV19; CDR3aa: CASSFEIRGAEAFF; CDR3nt: TGTGCCAGTAGTTTCGAAATCAGAGGGGCTGAAGCTTTCTTT
j_gene: TRBJ2-2; d_gene: NA; abundance: NA; v_gene: TRBV6-2/TRBV6-3; CDR3aa: CASGSGASNTGEPFF; CDR3nt: TGTGCCAGCGGGTCAGGGGCATCGAACACCGGGGAGCCGTTTTTT
j_gene: TRBJ1-6; d_gene: TRBD1; abundance: few; v_gene: TRBV4-1; CDR3aa: CASSQEGTGPYNSPLHF; CDR3nt: TGCGCCAGCAGCCAAGAGGGGACAGGGCCCTATAATTCACCCCTCCACTTT
j_gene: TRBJ2-7; d_gene: NA; abundance: many; v_gene: TRBV20-1; CDR3aa: CSARSETEVTYEQYF; CDR3nt: TGCAGTGCTAGAAGTGAGACAGAAGTTACCTACGAGCAGTACTTC
j_gene: TRBJ2-4; d_gene: TRBD1; abundance: many; v_gene: TRBV20-1; CDR3aa: CSATGQRNIQYF; CDR3nt: TGCAGTGCCACGGGACAGCGGAACATTCAGTACTTC
j_gene: TRBJ1-5; d_gene: NA; abundance: many; v_gene: TRBV28; CDR3aa: CASRAFTGTQPQHF; CDR3nt: TGTGCCAGCAGGGCTTTTACAGGGACTCAGCCCCAGCATTTT
j_gene: TRBJ1-1; d_gene: NA; abundance: many; v_gene: TRBV27; CDR3aa: CASSRGRGSPTNTEAFF; CDR3nt: TGTGCCAGCAGCCGCGGCCGGGGTAGTCCGACGAACACTGAAGCTTTCTTT
j_gene: TRBJ2-7; d_gene: NA; abundance: many; v_gene: TRBV6-2/TRBV6-3; CDR3aa: CASSYRDTYEQYF; CDR3nt: TGTGCCAGCAGTTACCGGGACACCTACGAGCAGTACTTC
j_gene: TRBJ1-6; d_gene: TRBD1; abundance: many; v_gene: TRBV4-1; CDR3aa: CASSQTGGENSPLHF; CDR3nt: TGCGCCAGCAGCCAGACAGGGGGCGAAAATTCACCCCTCCACTTT
j_gene: TRBJ1-5; d_gene: TRBD1; abundance: many; v_gene: TRBV28; CDR3aa: CASNKWVPGQYSNQPQHF; CDR3nt: TGTGCCAGCAACAAATGGGTGCCGGGACAGTATAGCAATCAGCCCCAGCATTTT
j_gene: TRBJ2-4; d_gene: NA; abundance: many; v_gene: TRBV6-2/TRBV6-3; CDR3aa: CASSYGLEVKNIQYF; CDR3nt: TGTGCCAGCAGTTACGGGCTAGAGGTCAAAAACATTCAGTACTTC
j_gene: TRBJ1-2; d_gene: NA; abundance: many; v_gene: TRBV29-1; CDR3aa: CSVYVGGTTGGYTF; CDR3nt: TGCAGCGTGTACGTTGGGGGAACTACCGGGGGCTACACCTTC
j_gene: TRBJ2-6; d_gene: TRBD1; abundance: many; v_gene: TRBV10-3; CDR3aa: CAISVTTGPTGANVLTF; CDR3nt: TGTGCCATCAGTGTCACGACAGGGCCTACTGGGGCCAACGTCCTGACTTTC
j_gene: TRBJ2-7; d_gene: NA; abundance: NA; v_gene: TRBV18; CDR3aa: CASTLRGDGNEQYF; CDR3nt: TGTGCCAGCACACTCCGGGGTGATGGTAATGAGCAGTACTTC
j_gene: TRBJ1-5; d_gene: NA; abundance: many; v_gene: TRBV20-1; CDR3aa: CSASAGDSNQPQHF; CDR3nt: TGCAGTGCTAGTGCCGGGGATAGCAATCAGCCCCAGCATTTT
j_gene: TRBJ1-1; d_gene: NA; abundance: few; v_gene: TRBV27; CDR3aa: CASSLLGRTEAFF; CDR3nt: TGTGCCAGCAGTTTACTGGGGCGAACTGAAGCTTTCTTT
j_gene: TRBJ2-5; d_gene: NA; abundance: NA; v_gene: TRBV6-2/TRBV6-3; CDR3aa: CASSYSGANGETQYF; CDR3nt: TGTGCCAGCAGTTACTCGGGGGCTAACGGGGAGACCCAGTACTTC
j_gene: TRBJ2-3; d_gene: NA; abundance: NA; v_gene: TRBV4-1; CDR3aa: CASSQETRGDTQYF; CDR3nt: TGCGCCAGCAGCCAAGAGACACGGGGAGATACGCAGTATTTT
j_gene: TRBJ1-1; d_gene: NA; abundance: many; v_gene: TRBV4-1; CDR3aa: CASSQDPRGMNTEAFF; CDR3nt: TGCGCCAGCAGCCAAGATCCCAGGGGCATGAACACTGAAGCTTTCTTT
j_gene: TRBJ2-7; d_gene: TRBD2; abundance: NA; v_gene: TRBV6-5; CDR3aa: CASSSDSGRTSSYEQYF; CDR3nt: TGTGCCAGCAGTTCGGATAGCGGGAGGACGAGCTCCTACGAGCAGTACTTC
j_gene: TRBJ1-5; d_gene: NA; abundance: many; v_gene: TRBV7-9; CDR3aa: CASSRDSYQPQHF; CDR3nt: TGTGCCAGCAGCCGCGACAGCTATCAGCCCCAGCATTTT
j_gene: TRBJ2-5; d_gene: NA; abundance: few; v_gene: TRBV25-1; CDR3aa: CASSDTARKQETQYF; CDR3nt: TGTGCCAGCAGTGACACCGCACGAAAGCAAGAGACCCAGTACTTC
j_gene: TRBJ1-2; d_gene: NA; abundance: many; v_gene: TRBV29-1; CDR3aa: CSVVYRSNYGYTF; CDR3nt: TGCAGCGTTGTTTATCGATCCAACTATGGCTACACCTTC
j_gene: TRBJ1-2; d_gene: TRBD1; abundance: many; v_gene: TRBV12-3/TRBV12-4; CDR3aa: CASSFWGQGDGYTF; CDR3nt: TGTGCCAGCAGTTTTTGGGGACAGGGGGATGGCTACACCTTC
j_gene: TRBJ1-3; d_gene: TRBD1; abundance: many; v_gene: TRBV28; CDR3aa: CASSSGTGSGNTIYF; CDR3nt: TGTGCCAGCAGTTCGGGGACAGGCTCTGGAAACACCATATATTTT
j_gene: TRBJ2-5; d_gene: TRBD2; abundance: many; v_gene: TRBV2; CDR3aa: CASSLAGGLSTSETQYF; CDR3nt: TGTGCCAGCAGTTTAGCGGGAGGGTTGAGTACGTCAGAGACCCAGTACTTC
j_gene: TRBJ2-5; d_gene: TRBD2; abundance: NA; v_gene: TRBV6-2/TRBV6-3; CDR3aa: CASSPAGGGGETQYF; CDR3nt: TGTGCCAGCAGTCCCGCTGGCGGGGGGGGAGAGACCCAGTACTTC
j_gene: TRBJ2-2; d_gene: TRBD2; abundance: few; v_gene: TRBV6-1; CDR3aa: CASKRVGGGPSTGELFF; CDR3nt: TGTGCCAGCAAGAGGGTCGGGGGAGGGCCCTCGACCGGGGAGCTGTTTTTT
j_gene: TRBJ1-2; d_gene: TRBD1; abundance: many; v_gene: TRBV7-9; CDR3aa: CASSEGTGTPYGYTF; CDR3nt: TGTGCCAGCAGCGAGGGGACAGGGACCCCCTATGGCTACACCTTC
j_gene: TRBJ1-1; d_gene: NA; abundance: many; v_gene: TRBV6-5; CDR3aa: CASISQGNTEAFF; CDR3nt: TGTGCCAGCATCTCCCAAGGGAACACTGAAGCTTTCTTT
j_gene: TRBJ2-7; d_gene: TRBD1; abundance: many; v_gene: TRBV5-1; CDR3aa: CASRDLDRGFYEQYF; CDR3nt: TGCGCCAGCCGGGACCTTGACAGGGGGTTCTACGAGCAGTACTTC
j_gene: TRBJ2-7; d_gene: NA; abundance: NA; v_gene: TRBV28; CDR3aa: CASSLRVNSEQYF; CDR3nt: TGTGCCAGCAGTTTAAGGGTCAACTCGGAGCAGTACTTC
j_gene: TRBJ2-1; d_gene: TRBD2; abundance: few; v_gene: TRBV12-3/TRBV12-4; CDR3aa: CASSQATGLAGGPQQFF; CDR3nt: TGTGCCAGCAGTCAAGCCACGGGACTAGCGGGCGGTCCCCAGCAGTTCTTC
j_gene: TRBJ2-7; d_gene: NA; abundance: few; v_gene: TRBV20-1; CDR3aa: CSALGSGSEQYF; CDR3nt: TGCAGTGCTCTGGGCAGTGGTTCCGAGCAGTACTTC
j_gene: TRBJ1-2; d_gene: NA; abundance: NA; v_gene: TRBV19; CDR3aa: CASTLEGYGYTF; CDR3nt: TGTGCCTCCACCCTGGAGGGGTATGGCTACACCTTC
j_gene: TRBJ1-6; d_gene: TRBD1; abundance: NA; v_gene: TRBV6-1; CDR3aa: CASRRTGVRDSPLHF; CDR3nt: TGTGCCAGCAGAAGGACAGGGGTCCGGGATTCACCCCTCCACTTT
j_gene: TRBJ2-5; d_gene: NA; abundance: NA; v_gene: TRBV7-8; CDR3aa: CASSRAPRGETQYF; CDR3nt: TGTGCCAGCAGCCGGGCCCCGAGGGGAGAGACCCAGTACTTC
j_gene: TRBJ2-5; d_gene: NA; abundance: NA; v_gene: TRBV7-2; CDR3aa: CASSWDLTETQYF; CDR3nt: TGTGCCAGCAGTTGGGACCTCACCGAGACCCAGTACTTC